This T cell receptor (beta chain) was identified during a study of early T cells in non-severe SARS-CoV-2 infection. About the research overall: It was bulk RNA from unsorted whole blood that was sequenced, and the chains were unpaired. Study findings and constraints: Anti-spike CD8 responses were favored in VDJdb matching, and private and CD4 specificities were missed.

Unique molecular identifiers were added to individual cDNA molecules. TCRdb re-analysed the 5' RACE reads in MiXCR, keeping a single row per CDR3 protein. The table has about 31,000 distinct CDR3 sequences, 5.7% seen once. V lost 5 bases and J 1 base, leaving 9 bases between the germline ends. Germline V gives CDR1 SNHLY, CDR2 FYNNEI. The CDR3 consists of 13 residues. Notes on this clonotype: Its antigen is undetermined.

The source is an adult who was a healthcare worker with PCR-confirmed SARS-CoV-2 infection or an uninfected control (not recorded which). The sequenced material came from whole blood. This chain connects TRBV2 to TRBJ2-7; maybe TRBD1 (6 bases). CDR3 DNA: TGTGCCAGCAGTCGGACAGATTCCTACGAGCAGTACTTC. Residues: CASSRTDSYEQYF.